This is a list of T cell receptor beta chains from one sample in a study of tumor-infiltrating lymphocytes in oesophageal squamous cell carcinoma. Via MiXCR, TCRdb re-called the PCR reads, giving one row per CDR3 protein. The sample has some 25,000 distinct CDR3 sequences, 38% seen once. Sequenced sample: esophageal tumor tissue. The receptors were gathered from a male donor with esophageal squamous cell carcinoma. Both conserved end residues are part of each CDR3. A D gene is named only where the DNA matches it firmly. Rows may omit the clone size; those that give it use once, few, many or a size class.

abundance	d_gene	j_gene	v_gene	CDR3aa	CDR3nt
.	.	TRBJ1-5	TRBV6-5	CASRDLQDQPQHF	TGTGCCAGCAGGGACCTTCAGGATCAGCCCCAGCATTTT
many	.	TRBJ2-2	TRBV7-9	CASSLHTVTGELFF	TGTGCCAGCAGCTTACACACTGTCACCGGGGAGCTGTTTTTT
many	TRBD1	TRBJ2-7	TRBV6-1	CASSYRTGQQYF	TGTGCCAGCAGTTATAGGACAGGGCAGCAGTACTTC
many	TRBD2	TRBJ2-1	TRBV7-2	CASSLQAGANEQFF	TGTGCCAGCAGCCTCCAAGCGGGGGCCAATGAGCAGTTCTTC
many	.	TRBJ2-7	TRBV27	CASSLNDNSYEQYF	TGTGCCAGCAGTTTAAACGACAACTCCTACGAGCAGTACTTC
few	.	TRBJ2-5	TRBV12-3/TRBV12-4	CASSKGKTQYF	TGTGCCAGCAGCAAAGGGAAGACCCAGTACTTC
once	.	TRBJ2-1	TRBV10-3	CAISESFGGSYNEQFF	TGTGCCATCAGTGAGTCGTTTGGCGGCTCCTACAATGAGCAGTTCTTC
.	.	TRBJ2-3	TRBV10-3	CAIGSVQGWVSTDTQYF	TGTGCCATCGGATCTGTGCAGGGTTGGGTTAGCACAGATACGCAGTATTTT
.	TRBD2	TRBJ2-1	TRBV19	CASTTLGTSGRNEQFF	TGTGCCAGTACCACCCTGGGGACTAGCGGGAGGAATGAGCAGTTCTTC
.	TRBD2	TRBJ2-3	TRBV6-1	CASKLPPGLSYTDTQYF	TGTGCCAGCAAACTACCCCCGGGACTATCCTACACAGATACGCAGTATTTT
.	.	TRBJ2-5	TRBV5-1	CASSLGGGQSDTQYF	TGCGCCAGCAGCTTGGGGGGAGGACAGTCAGATACGCAGTACTTC
.	.	TRBJ1-6	TRBV27	CASSFGTDSPLHF	TGTGCCAGCAGTTTCGGGACGGATTCACCCCTCCACTTC
.	.	TRBJ2-1	TRBV6-8	CASRGIVRNEQFF	TGTGCCAGCCGCGGGATAGTACGCAATGAGCAGTTCTTC
.	.	TRBJ2-4	TRBV6-5	CASSLTSLEDIQYF	TGTGCCAGCAGCCTGACGTCCCTTGAGGACATTCAGTACTTC
.	TRBD1	TRBJ2-7	TRBV7-8	CASSFRGQGRIEQYF	TGTGCCAGCAGCTTTCGGGGACAGGGGAGGATCGAGCAGTACTTC
many	.	TRBJ2-7	TRBV28	CASSPGTGAYEQYF	TGTGCCAGCAGTCCCGGGACTGGAGCCTACGAGCAGTACTTC
many	.	TRBJ2-2	TRBV10-3	CAISEGAGPNTGELFF	TGTGCCATCAGTGAGGGCGCCGGACCGAACACCGGGGAGCTGTTTTTT
.	TRBD1	TRBJ2-5	TRBV24-1	CATSSYRGLGTQYF	TGTGCCACCTCTTCGTACAGGGGGCTAGGGACCCAGTACTTC
medium-sized	.	TRBJ2-7	TRBV7-8	CASSRLGGDEQYF	TGTGCCAGCAGTCGACTAGGCGGGGACGAGCAGTACTTC
once	TRBD2	TRBJ2-1	TRBV7-2	CASSWTSGGRDEQFF	TGTGCCAGCAGCTGGACTAGCGGGGGTAGGGATGAGCAGTTCTTC
many	TRBD1	TRBJ1-5	TRBV6-1	CASSGGQGRSDQPQHF	TGTGCCAGCAGTGGGGGACAGGGAAGGTCCGATCAGCCCCAGCATTTT
.	TRBD2	TRBJ2-1	TRBV7-6	CASSPRTSVYNEQFF	TGTGCCAGCAGCCCCCGGACTAGCGTGTACAATGAGCAGTTCTTC
many	.	TRBJ2-5	TRBV5-5	CASSPPGTQETQYF	TGTGCCAGCAGTCCGCCGGGAACCCAAGAGACCCAGTACTTC
.	TRBD1	TRBJ1-4	TRBV5-1	CASSSQDRAELFF	TGCGCCAGCAGCTCCCAGGACAGGGCGGAACTGTTTTTT